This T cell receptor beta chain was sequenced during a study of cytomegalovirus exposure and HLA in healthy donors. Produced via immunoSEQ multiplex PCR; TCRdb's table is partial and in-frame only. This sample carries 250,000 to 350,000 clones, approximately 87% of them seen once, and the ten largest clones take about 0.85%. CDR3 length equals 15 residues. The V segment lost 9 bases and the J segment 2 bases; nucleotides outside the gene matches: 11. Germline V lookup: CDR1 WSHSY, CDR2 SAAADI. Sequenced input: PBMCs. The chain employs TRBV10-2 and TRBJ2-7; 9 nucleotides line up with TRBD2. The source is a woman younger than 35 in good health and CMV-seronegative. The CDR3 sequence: CASTRLADSTYEQYF. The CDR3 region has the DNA TGCGCCAGTACACGACTAGCGGACAGTACCTACGAGCAGTACTTC.